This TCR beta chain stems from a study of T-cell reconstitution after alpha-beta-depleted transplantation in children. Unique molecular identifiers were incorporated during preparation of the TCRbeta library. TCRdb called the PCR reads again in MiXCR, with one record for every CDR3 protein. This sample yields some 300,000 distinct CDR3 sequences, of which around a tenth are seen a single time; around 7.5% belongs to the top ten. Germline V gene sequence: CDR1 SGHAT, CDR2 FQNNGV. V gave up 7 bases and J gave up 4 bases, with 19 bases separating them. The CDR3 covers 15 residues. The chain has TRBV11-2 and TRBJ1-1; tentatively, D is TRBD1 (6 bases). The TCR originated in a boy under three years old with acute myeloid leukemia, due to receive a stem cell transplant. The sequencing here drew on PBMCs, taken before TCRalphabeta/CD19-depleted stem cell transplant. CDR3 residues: CASTLFLGDTTEAFF. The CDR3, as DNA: TGTGCCAGCACCTTGTTTTTGGGGGACACCACTGAAGCTTTCTTT.